This TCR beta chain was documented in a study of OX40 agonist ivuxolimab in advanced cancers. Study-level background: Three patients, one with hepatocellular carcinoma and two with cutaneous melanoma, achieved partial responses.

The CDR3 extends over 16 amino acids. Germline CDR1 is SGHNT and CDR2 is YYREEE (reference sequence). The junction had 11 bases not matched to a gene; V was cut back by 0 bases and J by 9 bases. TCRdb's copy holds only in-frame clones and misses some; the assay was immunoSEQ multiplex PCR. The table lists tens of thousands of clones, more than 85% of them singletons, with about 0.66% in the top ten. This clone was detected only a few times. Its antigen is still unknown. Study results and limitations: Researchers report that CD8+ T cells had, on average, more expanded clones than CD4+. Partial responders treated at 0.1-3.0 mg/kg exhibited clonal expansion among the lowest measured.

The sample consisted of CD4+ or CD8+ T cells sorted from blood, taken in a trial of the OX40 agonist ivuxolimab. The chain combines TRBV5-4 with TRBJ2-1, with 8 bases identical to TRBD2. This clonotype originated in an adult with an advanced solid tumor such as melanoma, head and neck, liver or kidney cancer. CDR3 in DNA: TGTGCCAGCAGCTTGGACCCGGGACTAGTGAATAGTGAGCAGTTCTTC. Amino acids: CASSLDPGLVNSEQFF.